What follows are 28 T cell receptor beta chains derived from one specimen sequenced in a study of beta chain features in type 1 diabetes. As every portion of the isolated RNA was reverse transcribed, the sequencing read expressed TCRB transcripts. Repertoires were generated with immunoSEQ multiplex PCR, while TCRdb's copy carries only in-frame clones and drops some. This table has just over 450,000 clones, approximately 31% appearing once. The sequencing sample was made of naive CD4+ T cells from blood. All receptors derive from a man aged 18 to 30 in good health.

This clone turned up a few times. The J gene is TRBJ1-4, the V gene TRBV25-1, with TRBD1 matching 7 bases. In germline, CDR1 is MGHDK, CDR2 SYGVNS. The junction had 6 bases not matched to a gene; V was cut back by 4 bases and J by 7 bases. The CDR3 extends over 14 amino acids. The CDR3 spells CASSAGGWGEKLFF. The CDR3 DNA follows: TGTGCCAGCAGTGCAGGGGGATGGGGTGAAAAACTGTTTTTT.

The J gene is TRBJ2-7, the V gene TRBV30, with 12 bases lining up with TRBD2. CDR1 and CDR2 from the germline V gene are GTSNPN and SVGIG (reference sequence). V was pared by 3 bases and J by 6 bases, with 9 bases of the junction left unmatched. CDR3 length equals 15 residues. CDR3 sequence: CAWSPGLAGGSEQYF. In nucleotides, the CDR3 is TGTGCCTGGAGCCCGGGGCTAGCGGGAGGGTCCGAGCAGTACTTC.

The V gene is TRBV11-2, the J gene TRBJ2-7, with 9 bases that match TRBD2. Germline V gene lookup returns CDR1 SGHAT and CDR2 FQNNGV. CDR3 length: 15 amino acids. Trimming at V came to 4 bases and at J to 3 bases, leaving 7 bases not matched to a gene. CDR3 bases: TGTGCCAGCAGCTCGACTAGCGGTCCCCTCTACGAGCAGTACTTC. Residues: CASSSTSGPLYEQYF.

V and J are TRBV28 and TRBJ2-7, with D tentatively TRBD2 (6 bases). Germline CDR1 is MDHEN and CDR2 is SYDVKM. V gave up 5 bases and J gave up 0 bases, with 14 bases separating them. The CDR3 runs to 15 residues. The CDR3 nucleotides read TGTGCCAGCAGTCGACCAGGACTAAGCTCCTACGAGCAGTACTTC. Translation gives CASSRPGLSSYEQYF.

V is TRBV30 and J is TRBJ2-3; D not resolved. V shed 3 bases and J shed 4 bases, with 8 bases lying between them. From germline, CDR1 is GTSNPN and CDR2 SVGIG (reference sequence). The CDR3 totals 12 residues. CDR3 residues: CAWRAQSDTQYF. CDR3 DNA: TGTGCCTGGAGAGCACAGTCAGATACGCAGTATTTT.

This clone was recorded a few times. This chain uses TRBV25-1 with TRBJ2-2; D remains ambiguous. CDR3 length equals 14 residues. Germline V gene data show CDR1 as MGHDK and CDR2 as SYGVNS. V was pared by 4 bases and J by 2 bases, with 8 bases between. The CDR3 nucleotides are TGTGCCAGCAGTGTAGGAGTCAACACCGGGGAGCTGTTTTTT. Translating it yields CASSVGVNTGELFF.

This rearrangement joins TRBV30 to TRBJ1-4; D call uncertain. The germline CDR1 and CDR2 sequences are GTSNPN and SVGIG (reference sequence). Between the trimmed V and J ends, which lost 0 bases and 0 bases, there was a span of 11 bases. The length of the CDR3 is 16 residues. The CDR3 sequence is CAWSVGQIATNEKLFF. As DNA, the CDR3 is TGTGCCTGGAGTGTAGGCCAGATCGCAACTAATGAAAAACTGTTTTTT.

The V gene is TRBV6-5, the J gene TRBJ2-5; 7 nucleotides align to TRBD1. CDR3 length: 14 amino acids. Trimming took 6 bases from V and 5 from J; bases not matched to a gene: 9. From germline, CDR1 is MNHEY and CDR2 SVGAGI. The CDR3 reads CASSVIPGGETQYF. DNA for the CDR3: TGTGCCAGCAGCGTTATCCCAGGGGGTGAGACCCAGTACTTC.

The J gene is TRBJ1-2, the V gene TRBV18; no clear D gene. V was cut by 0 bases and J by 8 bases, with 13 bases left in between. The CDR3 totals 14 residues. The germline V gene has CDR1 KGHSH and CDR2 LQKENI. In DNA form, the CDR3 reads TGTGCCAGCTCACCACCGGAGGTCTTAGGAGGCTACACCTTC. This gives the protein CASSPPEVLGGYTF.

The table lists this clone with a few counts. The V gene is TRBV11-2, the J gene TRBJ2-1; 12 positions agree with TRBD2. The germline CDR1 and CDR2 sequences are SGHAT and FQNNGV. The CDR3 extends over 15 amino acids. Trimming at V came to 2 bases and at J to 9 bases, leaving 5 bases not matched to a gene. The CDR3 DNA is TGTGCCAGCAGCTTAATACTAGCGGGAGGTAGTGAGCAGTTCTTC. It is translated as CASSLILAGGSEQFF.

The CDR3 DNA follows: TGTGCCATCAGTGAGCCGGGCAAGGACACTGAAGCTTTCTTT. Protein product: CAISEPGKDTEAFF. This rearrangement joins TRBV10-3 to TRBJ1-1; D gene unclear. This CDR3 is built from 14 residues. Germline CDR1 and CDR2: ENHRY and SYGVKD. V was pared by 2 bases and J by 3 bases, with 10 bases between.

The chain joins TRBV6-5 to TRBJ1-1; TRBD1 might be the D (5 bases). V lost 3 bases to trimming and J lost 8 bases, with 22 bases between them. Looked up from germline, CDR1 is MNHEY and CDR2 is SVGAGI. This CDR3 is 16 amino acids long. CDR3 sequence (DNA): TGTGCCAGCAGTTATAGGGCCTTAACAGGAGCCTTGGAAGCTTTCTTT. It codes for CASSYRALTGALEAFF.

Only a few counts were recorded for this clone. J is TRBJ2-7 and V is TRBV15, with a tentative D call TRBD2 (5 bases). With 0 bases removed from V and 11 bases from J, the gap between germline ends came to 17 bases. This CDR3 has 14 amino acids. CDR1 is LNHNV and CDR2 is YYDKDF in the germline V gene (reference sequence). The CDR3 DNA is TGTGCCACCAGCAGAGATATGGCTAGCCGCAATGAGTACTTC. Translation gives CATSRDMASRNEYF.

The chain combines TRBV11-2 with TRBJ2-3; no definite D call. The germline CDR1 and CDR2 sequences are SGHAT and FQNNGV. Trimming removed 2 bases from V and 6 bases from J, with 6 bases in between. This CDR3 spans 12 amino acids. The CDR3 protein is CASSLSLDTQYF. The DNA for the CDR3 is TGTGCCAGCAGCTTATCACTGGATACGCAGTATTTT.

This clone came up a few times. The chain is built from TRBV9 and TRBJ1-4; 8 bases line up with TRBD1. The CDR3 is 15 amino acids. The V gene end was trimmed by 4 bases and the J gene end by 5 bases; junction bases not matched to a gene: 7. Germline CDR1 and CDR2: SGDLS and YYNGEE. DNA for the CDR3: TGTGCCAGCAGCTCGCTGACAGGGGTCAATGAAAAACTGTTTTTT. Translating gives CASSSLTGVNEKLFF.

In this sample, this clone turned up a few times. The CDR3 sequence: CASSPPSRTQTYNEQFF. CDR3 bases: TGCGCCAGCAGCCCCCCATCCAGGACGCAAACCTACAATGAGCAGTTCTTC. V usage is TRBV4-1 and J usage is TRBJ2-1; D is uncertain. Trimming left V 4 bases short and J 2 bases short, with 18 bases between. This CDR3 has 17 residues. Germline CDR1 reads MGHRA; CDR2 reads YSYEKL.

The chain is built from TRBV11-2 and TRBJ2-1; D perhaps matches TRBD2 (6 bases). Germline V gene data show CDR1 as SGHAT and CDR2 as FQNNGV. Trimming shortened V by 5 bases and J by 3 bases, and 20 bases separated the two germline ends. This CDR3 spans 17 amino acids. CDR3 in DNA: TGTGCCAGCAGCCAAAGAGCTTCTGGGACTCTCTACAATGAGCAGTTCTTC. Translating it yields CASSQRASGTLYNEQFF.

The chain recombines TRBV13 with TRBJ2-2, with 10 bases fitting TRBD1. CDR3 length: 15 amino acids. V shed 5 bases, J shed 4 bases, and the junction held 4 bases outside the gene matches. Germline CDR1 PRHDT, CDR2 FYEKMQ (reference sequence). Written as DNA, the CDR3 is TGTGCCAGCAGCCCTAGGACAGGGGGCACCGGGGAGCTGTTTTTT. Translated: CASSPRTGGTGELFF.

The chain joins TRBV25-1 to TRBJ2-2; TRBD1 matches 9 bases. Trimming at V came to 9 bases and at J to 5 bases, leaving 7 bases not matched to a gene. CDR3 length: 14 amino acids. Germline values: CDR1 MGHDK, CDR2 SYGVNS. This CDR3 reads CASEGQGVTGELFF. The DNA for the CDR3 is TGTGCCAGTGAGGGACAGGGAGTAACCGGGGAGCTGTTTTTT.

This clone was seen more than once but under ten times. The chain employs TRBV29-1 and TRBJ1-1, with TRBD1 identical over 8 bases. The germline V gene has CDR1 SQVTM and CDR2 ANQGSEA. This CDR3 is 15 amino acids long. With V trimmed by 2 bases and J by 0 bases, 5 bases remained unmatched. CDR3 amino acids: CSVEWDRRMNTEAFF. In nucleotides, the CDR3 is TGCAGCGTTGAATGGGACAGGCGTATGAACACTGAAGCTTTCTTT.

The CDR3 DNA follows: TGTGCCAGCAGTGACGGCCAGATCGCCTACAATGAGCAGTTCTTC. Translating gives CASSDGQIAYNEQFF. The V and J genes are TRBV2 and TRBJ2-1, with unresolved D. This CDR3 contains 15 residues. Trimming cost V 3 bases and J 2 bases, with 11 bases left between them. Germline CDR1 and CDR2: SNHLY and FYNNEI.

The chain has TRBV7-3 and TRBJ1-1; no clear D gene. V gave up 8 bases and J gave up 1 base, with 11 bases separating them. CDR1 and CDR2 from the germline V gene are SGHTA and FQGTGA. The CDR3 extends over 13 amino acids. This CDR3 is CASSLHRNTEAFF. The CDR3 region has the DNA TGTGCCAGCTCTTTACATCGGAACACTGAAGCTTTCTTT.

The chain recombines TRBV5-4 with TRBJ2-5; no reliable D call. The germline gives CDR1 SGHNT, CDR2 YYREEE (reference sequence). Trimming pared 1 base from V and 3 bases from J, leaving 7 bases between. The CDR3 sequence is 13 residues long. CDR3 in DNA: TGTGCCAGCAGCTTGCGACGGGAAGAGACCCAGTACTTC. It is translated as CASSLRREETQYF.

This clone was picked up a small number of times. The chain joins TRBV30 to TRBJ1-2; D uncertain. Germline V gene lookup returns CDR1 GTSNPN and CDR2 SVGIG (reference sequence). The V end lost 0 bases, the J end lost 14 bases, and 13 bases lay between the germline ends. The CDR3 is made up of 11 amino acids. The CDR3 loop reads CAWSVRWRRTF. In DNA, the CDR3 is TGTGCCTGGAGTGTAAGATGGAGGAGAACCTTC.

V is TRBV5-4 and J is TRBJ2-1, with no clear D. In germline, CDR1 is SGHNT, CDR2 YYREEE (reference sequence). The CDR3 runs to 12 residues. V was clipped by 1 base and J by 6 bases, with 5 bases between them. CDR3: CASSLTLNEQFF. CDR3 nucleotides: TGTGCCAGCAGCTTGACACTCAATGAGCAGTTCTTC.

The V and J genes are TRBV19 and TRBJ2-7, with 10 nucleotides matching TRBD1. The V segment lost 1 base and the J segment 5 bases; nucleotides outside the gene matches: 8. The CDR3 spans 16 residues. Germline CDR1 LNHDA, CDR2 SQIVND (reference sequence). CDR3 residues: CASSIATRDRGHEQYF. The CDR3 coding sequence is TGTGCCAGTAGTATAGCCACCCGGGACAGGGGCCACGAGCAGTACTTC.

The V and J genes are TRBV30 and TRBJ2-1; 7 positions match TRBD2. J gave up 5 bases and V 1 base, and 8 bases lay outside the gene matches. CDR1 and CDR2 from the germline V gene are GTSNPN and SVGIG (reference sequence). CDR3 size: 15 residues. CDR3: CAWSEGGSLDNEQFF. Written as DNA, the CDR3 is TGTGCCTGGAGTGAAGGCGGGAGTCTTGACAATGAGCAGTTCTTC.

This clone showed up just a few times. CDR3 amino acids: CASSEYGGLKFGSYEQYF. CDR3 coding DNA: TGTGCCAGCAGTGAATACGGGGGTCTGAAGTTTGGTTCCTACGAGCAGTACTTC. V and J are TRBV25-1 and TRBJ2-7, with D tentatively TRBD2 (6 bases). Germline V gives CDR1 MGHDK, CDR2 SYGVNS. CDR3 length: 18 amino acids. Trimming removed 0 bases from V and 1 base from J, with 19 bases in between.